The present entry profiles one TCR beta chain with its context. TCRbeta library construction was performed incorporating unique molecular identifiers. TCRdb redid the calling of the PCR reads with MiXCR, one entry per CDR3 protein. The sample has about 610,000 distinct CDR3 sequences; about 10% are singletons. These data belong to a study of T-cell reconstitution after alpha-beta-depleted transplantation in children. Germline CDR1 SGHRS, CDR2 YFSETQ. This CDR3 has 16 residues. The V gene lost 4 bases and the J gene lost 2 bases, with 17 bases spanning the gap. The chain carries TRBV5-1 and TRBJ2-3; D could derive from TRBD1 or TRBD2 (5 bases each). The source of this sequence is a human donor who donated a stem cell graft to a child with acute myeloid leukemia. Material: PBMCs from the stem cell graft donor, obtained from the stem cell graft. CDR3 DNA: TGCGCCAGCAGCGAGGGGAGTTTTGGGTACACAGATACGCAGTATTTT. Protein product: CASSEGSFGYTDTQYF.